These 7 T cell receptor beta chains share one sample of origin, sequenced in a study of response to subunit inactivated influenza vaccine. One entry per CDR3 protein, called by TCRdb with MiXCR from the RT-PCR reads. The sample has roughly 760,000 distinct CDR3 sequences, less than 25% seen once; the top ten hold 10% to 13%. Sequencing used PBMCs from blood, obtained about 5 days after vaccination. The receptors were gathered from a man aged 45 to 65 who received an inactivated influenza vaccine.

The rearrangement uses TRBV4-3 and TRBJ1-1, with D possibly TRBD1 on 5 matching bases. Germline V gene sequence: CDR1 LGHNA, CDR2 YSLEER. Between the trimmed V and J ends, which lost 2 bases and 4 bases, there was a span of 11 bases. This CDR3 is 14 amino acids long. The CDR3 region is CASSQSDRGTEAFF. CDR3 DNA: TGCGCCAGCAGCCAATCGGATAGGGGCACTGAAGCTTTCTTT.

CDR3 sequence reads: CASSLRQGGNTEAFF. The CDR3 DNA is TGCGCCAGCAGCTTGCGGCAGGGGGGTAACACTGAAGCTTTCTTT. The genes are TRBV5-1 and TRBJ1-1, with 7 bases that match TRBD1. The V gene end was trimmed by 1 base and the J gene end by 2 bases; junction bases not matched to a gene: 5. CDR1 is SGHRS and CDR2 is YFSETQ in the germline V gene. The CDR3 extends over 15 amino acids. Full variable domain (remainder filled in from reference TRBV5-1 and TRBJ1-1): KAGVTQTPRYLIKTRGQQVTLSCSPISGHRSVSWYQQTPGQGLQFLFEYFSETQRNKGNFPGRFSGRQFSNSRSEMNVSTLELGDSALYLCASSLRQGGNTEAFFGQGTRLTVV.

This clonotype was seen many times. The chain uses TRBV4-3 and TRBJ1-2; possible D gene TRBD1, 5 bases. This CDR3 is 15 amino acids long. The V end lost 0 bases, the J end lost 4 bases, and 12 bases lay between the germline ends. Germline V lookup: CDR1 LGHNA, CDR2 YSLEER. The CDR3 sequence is CASSQDPDRSYGYTF. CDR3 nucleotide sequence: TGCGCCAGCAGCCAAGATCCCGACAGATCCTATGGCTACACCTTC.

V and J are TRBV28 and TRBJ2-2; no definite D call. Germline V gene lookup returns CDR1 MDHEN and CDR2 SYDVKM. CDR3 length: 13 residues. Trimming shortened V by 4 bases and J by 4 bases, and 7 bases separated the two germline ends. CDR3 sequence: CASSSTATGELFF. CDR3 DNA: TGTGCCAGCAGTTCCACAGCCACCGGGGAGCTGTTTTTT.

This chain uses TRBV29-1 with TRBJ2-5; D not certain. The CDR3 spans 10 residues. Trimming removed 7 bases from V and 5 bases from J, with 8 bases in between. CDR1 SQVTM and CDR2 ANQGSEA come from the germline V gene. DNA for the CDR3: TGCAGCGCGAAGGCCGAGACCCAGTACTTC. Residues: CSAKAETQYF.

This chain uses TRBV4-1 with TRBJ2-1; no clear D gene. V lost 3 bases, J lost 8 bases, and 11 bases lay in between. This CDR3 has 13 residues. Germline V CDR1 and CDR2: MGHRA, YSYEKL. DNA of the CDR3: TGCGCCAGCAGCCAGGCCGAAGTCTATGAGCAGTTCTTC. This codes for CASSQAEVYEQFF.

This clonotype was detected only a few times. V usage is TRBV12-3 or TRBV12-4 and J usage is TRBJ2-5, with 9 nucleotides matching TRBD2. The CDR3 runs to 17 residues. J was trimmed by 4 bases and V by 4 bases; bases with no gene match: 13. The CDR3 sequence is CASSSPGLAPSRETQYF. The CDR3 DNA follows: TGTGCCAGCAGTTCGCCGGGACTAGCCCCCTCGAGAGAGACCCAGTACTTC.